The 2 T cell receptor beta chains reported below all come from one sample, sequenced in a study of response to subunit inactivated influenza vaccine. TCRdb reprocessed the RT-PCR reads with MiXCR, giving one entry per CDR3 protein. The sample records a few hundred thousand distinct CDR3 sequences, 12% to 15% being singletons. The sample here was PBMCs from blood, taken 11 to 12 days after vaccination. These receptors came from a man in his forties or fifties who received an inactivated influenza vaccine.

This sequence joins TRBV7-9 and TRBJ2-1; TRBD2 might be the D (6 bases). V was cut by 7 bases and J by 6 bases, with 16 bases left in between. The CDR3 has 14 residues. CDR1 is SEHNR, CDR2 FQNEAQ, per germline (reference sequence). CDR3 in DNA: TGTGCCAGCACCCCTCTTAGCGGCGGCAATGAGCAGTTCTTC. It specifies CASTPLSGGNEQFF.

This clonotype was seen more than once but under ten times. The V call is TRBV11-2, the J call TRBJ2-1, with 7 bases lining up with TRBD2. Germline-derived CDR1 and CDR2 are SGHAT and FQNNGV. J was trimmed by 0 bases and V by 5 bases; bases with no gene match: 4. CDR3 length: 15 residues. Here the CDR3 DNA reads TGTGCCAGCAGCCCTGGGGGGGTCTCCTACAATGAGCAGTTCTTC. Translating gives CASSPGGVSYNEQFF.